This paragraph covers one T cell receptor (beta chain) sequence. The germline V gene encodes CDR1 SGHRS and CDR2 YFSETQ. V lost 0 bases and J 5 bases, leaving 8 bases between the germline ends. The CDR3 loop spans 13 amino acids. This sample was taken from a study of cytomegalovirus exposure and HLA in healthy donors. PCR was performed using 60 Vbeta and 13 Jbeta primers. Clones were read by immunoSEQ multiplex PCR, and TCRdb kept only the in-frame ones, dropping some. The sample carries 130,000 to 150,000 clones, roughly three quarters recorded once. Likely unrecorded immune exposures existed in these nominally healthy donors.

The chain combines TRBV5-1 with TRBJ1-2; D perhaps matches TRBD1 (5 bases). The sequenced sample was PBMCs. The clonotype originates from a woman between 50 and 59 years old in good health and CMV-seronegative. The DNA of the CDR3 is TGCGCCAGCAGCTTGGACGGGACTTATGGCTACACCTTC. This codes for CASSLDGTYGYTF. Full variable domain (rest looked up from reference TRBV5-1 and TRBJ1-2): KAGVTQTPRYLIKTRGQQVTLSCSPISGHRSVSWYQQTPGQGLQFLFEYFSETQRNKGNFPGRFSGRQFSNSRSEMNVSTLELGDSALYLCASSLDGTYGYTFGSGTRLTVV.